This T cell receptor (beta chain) comes out of a study of siplizumab effects on memory and regulatory T cells. Study-level points and caveats: Alloreactive sequences whose origin lay in unstimulated CD4+ memory cells were significantly reduced by siplizumab. The alloresponse seemed to draw substantially on naive T cells, which appeared more diverse than memory cells.

Some 94,000 TCR templates underwent assay in every sample. Only in-frame clones appear in the TCRdb table, and some are missing; sequencing was by immunoSEQ multiplex PCR. The sample carries about 100,000 clones, 94% recorded once. Germline values: CDR1 SGHDN, CDR2 FVKESK. This CDR3 is 14 amino acids long. The V gene lost 1 base and the J gene lost 5 bases, with 11 bases spanning the gap. Concerning this clone: Its cognate antigen is unknown.

This sequence originates from a human donor in good health. The rearrangement joins TRBV14 to TRBJ1-2; no definite D call. Sequenced sample: Tregs sorted from blood. In DNA, the CDR3 is TGTGCCAGCAGCCAAGCTAGTGGACGATATGGCTACACCTTC. Translated, it gives CASSQASGRYGYTF.